This TCR beta chain was sequenced for a study of blood T cells in healthy people across ages (dated by TCRdb to between 2014 and 2017). Regarding the complete study: In model experiments, template switching captured roughly one uniquely barcoded TCR beta cDNA molecule for every two T cells. Two additional independent replicas of 1 million unique cDNA reads from the same blood draw were analyzed for two donors (one aged 18 to 30 and one aged 80 or older). The study measured age-related changes in TCR beta repertoire diversity using deep sequencing normalized with unique cDNA molecular identifiers. To avoid experimental bias, donors of different ages were distributed randomly across sequencing lanes. The donors were split into four age groups: young (average about 16 years), middle-aged (roughly 39), aged (about 56) and long-lived (approximately 89). Broader findings and caveats from the paper: Compared with the aged group, the long-lived group had more naive CD4+ T cells, fewer expanded clones and increased TCR diversity, suggesting age selection. There was a strong correlation between observed TCR beta diversity and the percentage of naive T cells measured by flow cytometry. Conclusive comparison of naive and antigen-experienced compartments was prevented by the profiling of bulk unsorted PBMCs. Estimates of total diversity from one million sequenced T cells were regarded as lower bounds and underestimates. Donor CMV infection status was unknown, potentially confounding age-related changes in expanded clonotypes. Observed TCR beta diversity per million T cells fell roughly linearly with age, and a significant reduction was already apparent by age around 44.

After removal of 0 bases from V and 5 bases from J, the junction retains 4 bases not matched to a gene. There are 14 amino acids in the CDR3, from cysteine to phenylalanine inclusive. Only the CDR3 part of the read is kept: 42 bases, read in frame from the first base. Reading the germline V gene (reference sequence) gives CDR1 DFQATT and CDR2 SNEGSKA. Donors were 35 to 40 systemically healthy Caucasian individuals from Russia aged about 6 to 100 years. About 10 milliliters of peripheral blood were collected from each donor into EDTA-treated Vacutainer tubes. Ficoll-Paque density-gradient centrifugation was used to isolate PBMCs, with at least 6.5 million per sample. Trizol reagent was used to extract total RNA from the PBMCs, yielding at least 6 micrograms per sample. Naive CD45RAhigh/CD27high T cell percentages were measured by flow cytometry on a PBMC aliquot from every donor. With respect to this clonotype: It has no known antigen specificity. Per-base quality was not reported, and no clone a single base away is much larger than it.

The receptor library was made with 5' RACE. For sequencing, an Illumina HiSeq 2500 was employed. A second PCR of about 6 to 12 cycles was performed with a sample-barcoded 5' primer and a J-beta primer mix. Each TCR beta cDNA molecule received a unique molecular identifier from a template-switch 5' adaptor carrying 12 random nucleotides. Each sample yielded at least 3 million CDR3-containing paired-end reads. All of the RNA was converted into first-strand cDNA using the Mint cDNA synthesis kit, with a TRBC-specific oligonucleotide serving as the primer. All cDNA was treated with uracil-DNA glycosylase and then went through a first 18-cycle PCR with the universal primers M1SS and BC2_uni_R. Per the original workflow: For normalization, 1 million high-quality reads, each with a distinct molecular identifier, were randomly selected from each sample. Reads with shared molecular identifiers were discarded instead of being binned into consensus sequences. MiTCR, set to a Q25 quality threshold and the strictest error-elimination algorithm, was used for CDR3 identification, clonotype clustering and error correction. Lower-bound total TCR beta diversity was estimated with a nonparametric unseen species model using Euler transformation. TCRdb reprocessing: public reads trimmed at Q25 with fastp, clones called with MiXCR, in-frame beta chains kept. Each entry is one CDR3 protein sequence, shown with its most common DNA and genes. TCRdb, not the original authors, processed these V and J calls. The sample table holds 1.5 million to 2 million distinct CDR3 sequences, of which 30% to 35% were seen once. Together, the top ten hold 11% of the sample.

Here the chain combines TRBV20-1 and TRBJ1-2; 9 nucleotides in the junction match TRBD1. The sequence came from a woman between 25 and 40 years old in good health. Sequencing used blood. CDR3 sequence: CSAREAGQGYGYTF. The DNA reads TGCAGTGCTAGAGAAGCTGGACAGGGGTATGGCTACACCTTC.